Presented here are 6 T cell receptor beta chains from one specimen sequenced in a study of Tregs in tolerant kidney transplant recipients. Libraries were prepared by immunoSEQ multiplex PCR; TCRdb keeps only in-frame clonotypes and omits some of them. In total, the table holds about 48,000 clones. Source: CD4+ T cells from blood, taken before the transplant. These receptors came from a human donor who received a combined kidney and bone marrow transplant.

CDR3 bases read: TGTGCCTGGAGACAATGGGACATTCGGAACACTGAA. This codes for CAWRQWDIRNTE. The whole CDR3 is CAWRQWDIRNTEAFF. The chain carries TRBV30 and TRBJ1-1; TRBD1 is a possible D gene (6 bases). The CDR3 end is not reached by the read, which stops 3 residues before it; the germline J gene fills it in. V was clipped by 3 bases and J by 1 base, with 15 bases between them. In germline, CDR1 is GTSNPN, CDR2 SVGIG (reference sequence). This CDR3 contains 15 residues.

Regarding this clone: The CDR3 end is not reached by the read, which stops 3 residues before it; the germline J gene fills it in. The V and J genes are TRBV30 and TRBJ2-7, with D possibly matching TRBD1 (5 bases). Trimming shortened V by 1 base and J by 3 bases, and 13 bases separated the two germline ends. Germline V gives CDR1 GTSNPN, CDR2 SVGIG (reference sequence). The CDR3 sequence is 14 residues long. The covered CDR3 bases are TGTGCCTGGAGTGGATCAGGGTTGGGCTACGAG. Its translation: CAWSGSGLGYE. The entire CDR3 is CAWSGSGLGYEQYF.

As to this clone: The read finishes 3 residues shy of the CDR3 end, and the germline J gene is used to complete it. Within the sample, other DNA sequences also encode this same CDR3. The V and J genes are TRBV5-1 and TRBJ2-5, with 9 bases aligning to TRBD1. The J segment lost 4 bases and the V segment lost 4 bases, leaving 5 bases of the junction unmatched. Germline V CDR1 and CDR2: SGHRS, YFSETQ. The CDR3 contains 14 residues. The CDR3 bases that were read are TGCGCCAGCAGCCTGGGACAGGGAGGAGAGACC. It is translated as CASSLGQGGET. The full CDR3 sequence reads CASSLGQGGETQYF.

On this clone: The read terminates 3 residues ahead of where the CDR3 ends, so the germline J gene completes it. This chain links TRBV20-1 with TRBJ2-3, with TRBD1 matching over 7 bases. Unmatched junction bases numbered 15, after V lost 6 bases and J lost 6 bases. Looked up from germline, CDR1 is DFQATT and CDR2 is SNEGSKA (reference sequence). The length of the CDR3 is 15 residues. CDR3: CSALHAGTARDTQYF. The CDR3 bases that were read are TGCAGTGCATTACACGCCGGGACAGCGAGGGATACG.

For this clone: Mismatch with germline at one junction end may stem from a read error. The read ends 3 residues shy of where the CDR3 ends; the end is completed using the germline J gene. The chain recombines TRBV20-1 with TRBJ2-5, with TRBD1 matching over 9 bases. In germline, CDR1 is DFQATT, CDR2 SNEGSKA (reference sequence). The CDR3 contains 13 residues. CDR3 amino acids: CSAGHRGQGTQYF. CDR3 DNA (partial): TGCAGTGCTGGGCACAGGGGGCAAGGGACC.

In regard to this clone: The CDR3 end is not reached by the read, which stops 3 residues before it; the germline J gene fills it in. This chain joins TRBV19 and TRBJ2-7; tentative D call: TRBD1 (6 bases). V was pared by 5 bases and J by 0 bases, with 11 bases between. The CDR3 is 14 residues long. Germline V gene lookup returns CDR1 LNHDA and CDR2 SQIVND (reference sequence). The CDR3 bases that were read are TGTGCCAGTAGTTGGGGGCCTAGCTCCTACGAG. It translates to CASSWGPSSYE. The full CDR3 reads CASSWGPSSYEQYF. The full variable domain, its missing parts supplied by reference TRBV19 and TRBJ2-7, is DGGITQSPKYLFRKEGQNVTLSCEQNLNHDAMYWYRQDPGQGLRLIYYSQIVNDFQKGDIAEGYSVSREKKESFPLTVTSAQKNPTAFYLCASSWGPSSYEQYFGPGTRLTVT.